The 25 T cell receptor beta chains reported below all come from one sample, sequenced in a study. TCRdb itself ran the RT-PCR reads through MiXCR, one entry per CDR3 protein. Counted here are 650,000 to 800,000 distinct CDR3 sequences, 14% occurring once; the ten biggest clones make up roughly 3.9%. The sequencing input was memory CD4+ T cells from blood. These receptors originate from a female donor in good health, serving as a healthy control.

This chain connects TRBV28 to TRBJ1-1, with D possibly TRBD1 on 5 matching bases. The germline V gene encodes CDR1 MDHEN and CDR2 SYDVKM. With 6 bases removed from V and 5 bases from J, the gap between germline ends came to 16 bases. CDR3 length equals 14 residues. The chain's CDR3 is CASSPAGGATEAFF. CDR3 bases: TGTGCCAGCAGCCCCGCCGGAGGGGCAACTGAAGCTTTCTTT.

This clonotype was recorded a few times. This chain uses TRBV28 with TRBJ2-2; D gene unclear. This CDR3 has 12 amino acids. CDR1 MDHEN and CDR2 SYDVKM come from the germline V gene. V gave up 4 bases and J gave up 7 bases, with 7 bases separating them. The CDR3 protein is CASSWVFGELFF. The CDR3 DNA is TGTGCCAGCAGTTGGGTTTTCGGGGAGCTGTTTTTT.

The genes are TRBV28 and TRBJ2-7; D could derive from TRBD1 or TRBD2 (5 bases each). This CDR3 is built from 15 residues. Germline-derived CDR1 and CDR2 are MDHEN and SYDVKM. The V and J ends lost 2 bases and 6 bases respectively, with 17 bases between them. The CDR3 protein is CASSLDGAGRGEQYF. CDR3 DNA sequence: TGTGCCAGCAGTTTAGATGGGGCGGGTCGAGGCGAGCAGTACTTC.

The chain carries TRBV2 and TRBJ1-3; a possible D gene is TRBD1 (6 bases). Per germline, CDR1 SNHLY and CDR2 FYNNEI. The V and J ends lost 6 bases and 4 bases respectively, with 16 bases between them. The CDR3 is made up of 15 amino acids. CDR3 bases: TGTGCCAGCAGACCGACACAGGGATCGGGAAACACCATATATTTT. Encoded protein: CASRPTQGSGNTIYF.

This clonotype was seen a handful of times. This chain's CDR3 is CASSYSNRRGAGANVLTF. CDR3 sequence (DNA): TGTGCCAGCAGTTACTCCAACCGCAGGGGGGCCGGGGCCAACGTCCTGACTTTC. The genes are TRBV6-5 and TRBJ2-6, with D possibly TRBD1 on 7 matching bases. V lost 0 bases and J lost 4, with 16 bases in between. Germline V gene lookup returns CDR1 MNHEY and CDR2 SVGAGI. The CDR3 extends over 18 amino acids.

This clonotype was observed a handful of times. This chain links TRBV12-3 or TRBV12-4 with TRBJ2-1; tentatively, D is TRBD2 (5 bases). Trimming took off 6 bases at V and 6 bases at J, with 33 bases between the two ends. The CDR3 extends over 20 amino acids. The CDR3 loop reads CASSDTNPIVARLRSNEQFF. CDR3 coding DNA: TGTGCCAGCAGCGATACCAACCCGATAGTAGCGCGCTTGAGGAGCAATGAGCAGTTCTTC.

J is TRBJ2-7 and V is TRBV5-1; D is ambiguous. Between the trimmed V and J ends, which lost 3 bases and 5 bases, there was a span of 12 bases. This CDR3 comprises 13 residues. Germline V gives CDR1 SGHRS, CDR2 YFSETQ. The CDR3 DNA is TGCGCCAGCAGCTCTTCATTTGGGGACGAGCAGTACTTC. It codes for CASSSSFGDEQYF.

This clonotype was found a few times. The genes are TRBV25-1 and TRBJ2-5; D remains ambiguous. The V end was cut by 2 bases, the J end by 2 bases, with 6 bases between. Germline CDR1 and CDR2: MGHDK and SYGVNS. This CDR3 is 13 amino acids long. The CDR3 nucleotides are TGTGCCAGCAGTGAAATGGGGCAAGAGACCCAGTACTTC. As protein: CASSEMGQETQYF.

The V gene is TRBV7-2, the J gene TRBJ2-1; D is perhaps TRBD1 or TRBD2 (5 bases each). This CDR3 is built from 17 residues. Deletions cut 1 base from V and 9 bases from J, with 22 bases between. Germline lookup yields CDR1 SGHTA and CDR2 FQGNSA. The CDR3 bases are TGTGCCAGCAGCTTAGAGAGCCTAGTGTGGCAGGGAGCTGAGCAGTTCTTC. Translation: CASSLESLVWQGAEQFF.

This clonotype was recorded at least ten times. This rearrangement joins TRBV4-3 to TRBJ2-5; 9 nucleotides align to TRBD2. The J segment lost 5 bases and the V segment lost 1 base, leaving 5 bases of the junction unmatched. This CDR3 contains 15 residues. Germline V gene sequence: CDR1 LGHNA, CDR2 YSLEER. CDR3 in DNA: TGCGCCAGCAGCCAAGTGGCGGGAGGGCCGGAGACCCAGTACTTC. Amino acids: CASSQVAGGPETQYF.

The genes are TRBV7-9 and TRBJ2-3; D gene uncertain. Germline V gene data show CDR1 as SEHNR and CDR2 as FQNEAQ (reference sequence). The V gene lost 5 bases and the J gene lost 7 bases, with 16 bases spanning the gap. The CDR3 consists of 14 residues. The CDR3 sequence is CASSPLSYENTQYF. In DNA form, the CDR3 reads TGTGCCAGCAGCCCCCTTTCCTATGAAAATACGCAGTATTTT.

V usage is TRBV7-2 and J usage is TRBJ2-7, with D possibly matching TRBD2 (6 bases). Germline CDR1 SGHTA, CDR2 FQGNSA. The CDR3 sequence is 13 residues long. Trimming pared 5 bases from V and 12 bases from J, leaving 20 bases between. The DNA for the CDR3 is TGTGCCAGCAGCCCTAACCGGGAGCAAAAGGTGTACTTC. Translation gives CASSPNREQKVYF.

This clonotype appeared a few times. V is TRBV7-9 and J is TRBJ2-3; the D gene is possibly TRBD1 (5 bases). The CDR3 totals 16 residues. Germline loops: CDR1 SEHNR, CDR2 FQNEAQ (reference sequence). V was trimmed by 3 bases and J by 2 bases, leaving 15 bases between them. CDR3 sequence (DNA): TGTGCCAGCAGCTTTTCCAGGGCGGTAGCCACAGATACGCAGTATTTT. Translated: CASSFSRAVATDTQYF. Combining the CDR3 with reference TRBV7-9 and TRBJ2-3 gives the whole variable domain DTGVSQNPRHKITKRGQNVTFRCDPISEHNRLYWYRQTLGQGPEFLTYFQNEAQLEKSRLLSDRFSAERPKGSFSTLEIQRTEQGDSAMYLCASSFSRAVATDTQYFGPGTRLTVL.

This clonotype was detected only a few times. The rearrangement uses TRBV6-2 or TRBV6-3 and TRBJ1-5; D not resolved. Trimming left V 3 bases short and J 3 bases short, with 9 bases between. The CDR3 has 14 amino acids. Germline CDR1 MNHEY, CDR2 SVGEGT. The CDR3 DNA follows: TGTGCCAGCAGTTATTCTCAACACAATCAGCCCCAGCATTTT. It codes for CASSYSQHNQPQHF.

The chain is built from TRBV7-3 and TRBJ2-1, with 9 nucleotides matching TRBD2. V lost 1 base and J lost 6; bases outside the gene matches: 10. This CDR3 comprises 17 residues. CDR1 and CDR2 (germline): SGHTA, FQGTGA. The CDR3 coding sequence is TGTGCCAGCAGCTTAAACCGAGCGGGGGGAGGATTCAATGAGCAGTTCTTC. Translated: CASSLNRAGGGFNEQFF. Looking up the rest from reference TRBV7-3 and TRBJ2-1 gives the full variable domain: GAGVSQTPSNKVTEKGKYVELRCDPISGHTALYWYRQSLGQGPEFLIYFQGTGAADDSGLPNDRFFAVRPEGSVSTLKIQRTERGDSAVYLCASSLNRAGGGFNEQFFGPGTRLTVL.

The chain couples TRBV5-1 to TRBJ2-3; a weak D match, TRBD2 (5 bases). CDR1 and CDR2 from the germline V gene are SGHRS and YFSETQ. There are 17 residues in the CDR3. Trimming took off 0 bases at V and 0 bases at J, with 14 bases between the two ends. The CDR3, as DNA: TGCGCCAGCAGCTTGGCACCTGGCGGGCCTAGCACAGATACGCAGTATTTT. Translating gives CASSLAPGGPSTDTQYF.

This clonotype was recorded at least ten times. The J gene is TRBJ1-4, the V gene TRBV12-3 or TRBV12-4, with a weak D call TRBD1 (6 bases). The CDR3 sequence is 14 residues long. The ends were cut back, 6 bases at V and 7 bases at J, with 15 bases in the middle. The CDR3 DNA follows: TGTGCCAGCAGCCCAAGGGGGGTAGCTGAAAAACTGTTTTTT. This codes for CASSPRGVAEKLFF.

The V call is TRBV20-1, the J call TRBJ2-5; 9 positions match TRBD1. This CDR3 spans 13 amino acids. Germline CDR1 and CDR2: DFQATT and SNEGSKA (reference sequence). With V trimmed by 7 bases and J by 4 bases, 7 bases remained unmatched. CDR3 in DNA: TGCAGTGGGATTACAGGGGGCCGAGAGACCCAGTACTTC. It translates to CSGITGGRETQYF.

The sample holds many counts of this clonotype. The rearrangement uses TRBV7-2 and TRBJ2-3; D call uncertain. Trimming shortened V by 1 base and J by 10 bases, and 12 bases separated the two germline ends. Germline V CDR1 and CDR2: SGHTA, FQGNSA. The CDR3 is 13 residues long. The CDR3 reads CASSLVEHNSQYF. The DNA of the CDR3 is TGTGCCAGCAGCTTAGTTGAGCATAATTCGCAGTATTTT.

This clonotype was seen more than once but under ten times. The CDR3 reads CASRRQGSSGANVLTF. The DNA for the CDR3 is TGTGCCAGCAGACGACAGGGGTCGTCTGGGGCCAACGTCCTGACTTTC. The J gene is TRBJ2-6, the V gene TRBV6-2 or TRBV6-3, with 8 bases identical to TRBD1. The CDR3 is 16 amino acids. J lost 1 base, V lost 6 bases, and 5 bases had no gene match. Germline loops: CDR1 MNHEY, CDR2 SVGEGT.

The genes are TRBV20-1 and TRBJ2-7; D is perhaps TRBD2 (5 bases). The CDR3 has 16 amino acids. Germline values: CDR1 DFQATT, CDR2 SNEGSKA (reference sequence). The V end was cut by 5 bases, the J end by 0 bases, with 20 bases between. This chain's CDR3 is CSAPCFERTVSYEQYF. The CDR3 nucleotides are TGCAGTGCTCCCTGCTTTGAGCGGACGGTCTCCTACGAGCAGTACTTC.

This clonotype has a count of ten or more. This chain links TRBV20-1 with TRBJ2-7; 15 bases are a match to TRBD2. Per germline, CDR1 DFQATT and CDR2 SNEGSKA (reference sequence). This CDR3 spans 18 amino acids. V trimming: 5 bases; J trimming: 0 bases; junction bases outside the gene matches: 11. CDR3 in amino acids: CSAHQGGTSGRISYEQYF. The CDR3 DNA follows: TGCAGTGCTCACCAAGGCGGGACTAGCGGGAGGATCTCCTACGAGCAGTACTTC.

This CDR3 reads CAISESHYTSSYEQYF. For the CDR3, the DNA is TGTGCCATCAGTGAGTCTCACTACACTAGCTCCTACGAGCAGTACTTC. This sequence joins TRBV10-3 and TRBJ2-7; weak D call: TRBD2 (5 bases). Germline CDR1 reads ENHRY; CDR2 reads SYGVKD. The CDR3 is 16 residues long. Trimming stripped 0 bases from V and 0 bases from J, with 12 bases between.

This clonotype was detected many times. V gene TRBV20-1 combines with J gene TRBJ2-5; D gene unclear. CDR3 length: 13 amino acids. The V and J ends lost 5 bases and 5 bases respectively, with 15 bases between them. Germline CDR1 is DFQATT and CDR2 is SNEGSKA (reference sequence). Here the CDR3 DNA reads TGCAGTGCTTACGACCCCGTCGGGGAGACCCAGTACTTC. Amino acids: CSAYDPVGETQYF.

This clonotype has more than one count but fewer than ten. The genes are TRBV5-8 and TRBJ2-7; D not resolved. The V gene's germline CDR1 is SGHTS and CDR2 YDEGEE. The V and J ends lost 2 bases and 5 bases respectively, with 8 bases between them. The CDR3 contains 12 residues. The CDR3 DNA reads TGTGCCAGCAGCTTTGGGCCAGACGAGCAGTACTTC. Protein: CASSFGPDEQYF.